Below, 15 T cell receptor beta chains from the same sample are listed, as sequenced in a study of shared clonotypes between healthy human individuals. Method: immunoSEQ multiplex PCR; TCRdb's copy keeps in-frame clones and lacks some. Altogether millions of clones are present, 90% to 95% being singletons, with the ten largest covering 0.35% to 0.5%. The sample consisted of naive CD4+ T cells from PBMCs. Subset described: CD45RA+ positively selected. Receptors originate from a man aged 18 to 30 in good health. Some clones in this sample may be carry-over from other donors' samples.

In regard to this clone: The junction differs from germline at one of its ends, possibly a read error. The chain combines TRBV14 with TRBJ1-1; D call uncertain. The CDR3 runs to 12 residues. Germline CDR1 reads SGHDN; CDR2 reads FVKESK. CDR3 nucleotide sequence: TGTGCCAGCAACCAAGGGTACGCTGAAGCTTTCTTT. Translating gives CASNQGYAEAFF. Full variable domain (outside the CDR3, taken from reference TRBV14 and TRBJ1-1): EAGVTQFPSHSVIEKGQTVTLRCDPISGHDNLYWYRRVMGKEIKFLLHFVKESKQDESGMPNNRFLAERTGGTYSTLKVQPAELEDSGVYFCASNQGYAEAFFGQGTRLTVV.

The chain has TRBV30 and TRBJ1-2; D uncertain. The CDR3 is 12 amino acids. Trimming removed 2 bases at V and 5 bases at J, with 9 bases between. Germline V gene data show CDR1 as GTSNPN and CDR2 as SVGIG (reference sequence). The CDR3 spells CAWSPILYGYTF. The CDR3 region has the DNA TGTGCCTGGAGTCCAATACTATATGGCTACACCTTC.

V is TRBV7-3 and J is TRBJ2-5; the match to TRBD2 covers 16 bases. CDR3 size: 19 residues. Germline CDR1 reads SGHTA; CDR2 reads FQGTGA. Trimming at V came to 2 bases and at J to 2 bases, leaving 8 bases not matched to a gene. The CDR3 reads CASSLFPGTSGRVQETQYF. As DNA, the CDR3 is TGTGCCAGCAGCTTATTCCCCGGGACTAGCGGGAGGGTACAAGAGACCCAGTACTTC. Full variable domain (outside the CDR3, taken from reference TRBV7-3 and TRBJ2-5): GAGVSQTPSNKVTEKGKYVELRCDPISGHTALYWYRQSLGQGPEFLIYFQGTGAADDSGLPNDRFFAVRPEGSVSTLKIQRTERGDSAVYLCASSLFPGTSGRVQETQYFGPGTRLLVL.

The chain uses TRBV5-6 and TRBJ2-1, with 14 bases that match TRBD2. V was clipped by 4 bases and J by 2 bases; unmatched bases: 5. The CDR3 spans 17 residues. CDR1 is SGHDT, CDR2 YYEEEE, per germline. CDR3 loop: CASSRGLAGVTYNEQFF. CDR3 DNA sequence: TGTGCCAGCAGCCGGGGACTAGCGGGAGTAACCTACAATGAGCAGTTCTTC.

About this clone itself: Different DNA sequences within this sample yield the same CDR3. The chain recombines TRBV14 with TRBJ1-2; D call uncertain. Trimming took 1 base from V and 4 from J, leaving 7 bases between them. In germline, CDR1 is SGHDN, CDR2 FVKESK. This CDR3 has 13 amino acids. The CDR3 DNA reads as TGTGCCAGCAGCCAAGGATTGAGCTATGGCTACACCTTC. Its protein is CASSQGLSYGYTF.

The chain employs TRBV10-3 and TRBJ2-7, with D perhaps TRBD2 (6 bases). Germline lookup yields CDR1 ENHRY and CDR2 SYGVKD. With 4 bases removed from V and 0 bases from J, the gap between germline ends came to 13 bases. This CDR3 contains 15 residues. The CDR3 nucleotides read TGTGCCATCAGTGGTGGGGACTCGAGCTCCTACGAGCAGTACTTC. This translates into CAISGGDSSSYEQYF.

The chain links TRBV30 to TRBJ1-2; tentatively, D is TRBD1 (6 bases). Looked up from germline, CDR1 is GTSNPN and CDR2 is SVGIG (reference sequence). This CDR3 is 17 amino acids long. Deletions cut 4 bases from V and 4 bases from J, with 25 bases between. The CDR3, as DNA: TGTGCCTGGACCCTGGGGGCAGCGCCCACATGCTTCTATGGCTACACCTTC. It specifies CAWTLGAAPTCFYGYTF. The full variable domain, completed using reference TRBV30 and TRBJ1-2, is SQTIHQWPATLVQPVGSPLSLECTVEGTSNPNLYWYRQAAGRGLQLLFYSVGIGQISSEVPQNLSASRPQDRQFILSSKKLLLSDSGFYLCAWTLGAAPTCFYGYTFGSGTRLTVV.

This chain connects TRBV7-9 to TRBJ2-2; D is perhaps TRBD1 or TRBD2 (5 bases each). The CDR3 spans 16 residues. Germline assignment: CDR1 SEHNR and CDR2 FQNEAQ (reference sequence). Trimming took off 5 bases at V and 1 base at J, with 14 bases between the two ends. The CDR3 coding sequence is TGTGCCAGCAGCCAATCCGGGACGGGGAACACCGGGGAGCTGTTTTTT. This translates into CASSQSGTGNTGELFF.

V usage is TRBV7-9 and J usage is TRBJ2-1; 9 bases are a match to TRBD1. Germline loops: CDR1 SEHNR, CDR2 FQNEAQ (reference sequence). This CDR3 contains 17 residues. J was trimmed by 7 bases and V by 2 bases; bases with no gene match: 12. The CDR3 DNA is TGTGCCAGCAGCTTAAGGCGTACGGACAGGGGAAGGAATGAGCAGTTCTTC. Protein sequence: CASSLRRTDRGRNEQFF. Full variable domain (missing parts from reference TRBV7-9 and TRBJ2-1): DTGVSQNPRHKITKRGQNVTFRCDPISEHNRLYWYRQTLGQGPEFLTYFQNEAQLEKSRLLSDRFSAERPKGSFSTLEIQRTEQGDSAMYLCASSLRRTDRGRNEQFFGPGTRLTVL.

The genes are TRBV10-3 and TRBJ2-1; 8 positions agree with TRBD2. Germline V CDR1 and CDR2: ENHRY, SYGVKD. The CDR3 is 15 residues long. The V and J ends lost 6 bases and 6 bases, in that order; junction bases with no gene match: 10. Here the CDR3 DNA reads TGTGCCATCAGCGCGGGACTAGGAGCCGTCAATGAGCAGTTCTTC. Its translation is CAISAGLGAVNEQFF.

The chain carries TRBV30 and TRBJ1-6; D remains unclear. V was clipped by 4 bases and J by 7 bases, with 8 bases between them. Germline CDR1 GTSNPN, CDR2 SVGIG (reference sequence). CDR3 length equals 12 residues. Here the CDR3 DNA reads TGTGCCTGGACCGGGTACAATTCACCCCTCCACTTT. It codes for CAWTGYNSPLHF. The full variable domain, its missing parts supplied by reference TRBV30 and TRBJ1-6, is SQTIHQWPATLVQPVGSPLSLECTVEGTSNPNLYWYRQAAGRGLQLLFYSVGIGQISSEVPQNLSASRPQDRQFILSSKKLLLSDSGFYLCAWTGYNSPLHFGNGTRLTVT.

This clone was found once. V and J are TRBV5-1 and TRBJ1-2; the D is unclear. CDR3 length equals 12 residues. CDR1 and CDR2 from the germline V gene are SGHRS and YFSETQ. Between the trimmed V and J ends, which lost 4 bases and 4 bases, there was a span of 8 bases. Here the CDR3 reads CASSAGFYGYTF. The DNA of the CDR3 is TGCGCCAGCAGCGCAGGCTTCTATGGCTACACCTTC. The full variable domain, in which reference TRBV5-1 and TRBJ1-2 provide the parts outside the CDR3, is KAGVTQTPRYLIKTRGQQVTLSCSPISGHRSVSWYQQTPGQGLQFLFEYFSETQRNKGNFPGRFSGRQFSNSRSEMNVSTLELGDSALYLCASSAGFYGYTFGSGTRLTVV.

The count of this clone is one. The CDR3 nucleotides are TGTGCCAGCAGTGATCGCGGAAAAGGGGGCACCGGGGAGCTGTTTTTT. Translating it yields CASSDRGKGGTGELFF. The V call is TRBV6-1, the J call TRBJ2-2, with D possibly being TRBD1 (6 bases). V was pared by 3 bases and J by 4 bases, with 15 bases between. Germline assignment: CDR1 MNHNS and CDR2 SASEGT. The CDR3 covers 16 residues.

J is TRBJ1-2 and V is TRBV6-5, with TRBD1 as a possible D gene (6 bases). The CDR3 has 14 residues. Trimming took 5 bases from V and 4 from J, leaving 14 bases between them. The V gene's germline CDR1 is MNHEY and CDR2 SVGAGI. The CDR3 nucleotides are TGTGCCAGCAGTGATCGGGACACCCTCTATGGCTACACCTTC. Encoded protein: CASSDRDTLYGYTF.

This clone appeared a few times. The rearrangement links TRBV7-3 to TRBJ2-7, with 9 bases that match TRBD2. With 5 bases clipped from V and 6 bases from J, the junction kept 5 bases outside the gene matches. CDR3 length equals 13 residues. CDR1 SGHTA and CDR2 FQGTGA come from the germline V gene. The DNA of the CDR3 is TGTGCCAGCAGCCCTAGCGGGATCAGCGAGCAGTACTTC. Translated, it gives CASSPSGISEQYF.